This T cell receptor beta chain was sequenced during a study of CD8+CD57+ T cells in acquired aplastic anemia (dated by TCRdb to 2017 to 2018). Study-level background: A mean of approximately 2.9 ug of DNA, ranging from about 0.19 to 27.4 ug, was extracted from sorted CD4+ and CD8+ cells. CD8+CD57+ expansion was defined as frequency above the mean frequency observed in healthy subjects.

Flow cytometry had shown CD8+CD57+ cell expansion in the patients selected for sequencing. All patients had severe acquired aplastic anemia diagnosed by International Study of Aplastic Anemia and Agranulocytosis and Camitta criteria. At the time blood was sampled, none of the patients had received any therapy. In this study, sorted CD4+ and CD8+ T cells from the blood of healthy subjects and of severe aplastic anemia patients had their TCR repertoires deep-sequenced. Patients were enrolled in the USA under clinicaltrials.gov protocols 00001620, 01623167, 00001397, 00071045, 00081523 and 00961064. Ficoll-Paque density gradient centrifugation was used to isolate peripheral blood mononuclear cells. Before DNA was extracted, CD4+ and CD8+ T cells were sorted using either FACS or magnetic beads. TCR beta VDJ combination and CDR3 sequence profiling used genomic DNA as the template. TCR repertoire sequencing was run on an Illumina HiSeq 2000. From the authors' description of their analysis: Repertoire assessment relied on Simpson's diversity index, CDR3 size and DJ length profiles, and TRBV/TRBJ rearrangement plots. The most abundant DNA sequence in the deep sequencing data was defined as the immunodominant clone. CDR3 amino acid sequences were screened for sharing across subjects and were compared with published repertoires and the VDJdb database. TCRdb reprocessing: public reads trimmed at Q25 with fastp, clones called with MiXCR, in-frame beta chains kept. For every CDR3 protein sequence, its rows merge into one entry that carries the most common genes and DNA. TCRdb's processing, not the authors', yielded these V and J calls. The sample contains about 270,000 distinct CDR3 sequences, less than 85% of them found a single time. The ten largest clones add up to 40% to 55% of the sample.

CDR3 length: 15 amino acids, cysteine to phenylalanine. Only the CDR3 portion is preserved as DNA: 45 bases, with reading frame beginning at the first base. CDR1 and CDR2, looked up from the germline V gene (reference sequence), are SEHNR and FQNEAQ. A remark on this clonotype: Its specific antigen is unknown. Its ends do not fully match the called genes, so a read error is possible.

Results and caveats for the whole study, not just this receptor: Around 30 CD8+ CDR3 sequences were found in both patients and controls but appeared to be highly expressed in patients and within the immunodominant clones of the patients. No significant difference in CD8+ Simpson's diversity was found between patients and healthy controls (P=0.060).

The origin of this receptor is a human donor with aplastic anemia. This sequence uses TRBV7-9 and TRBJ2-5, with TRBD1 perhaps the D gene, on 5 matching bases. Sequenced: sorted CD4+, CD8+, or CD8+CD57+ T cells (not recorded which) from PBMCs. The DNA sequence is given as TGTGCCAGCAGTTATAGGGGTAGCTGGGCAGAGACGCAGTACTTC. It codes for CASSYRGSWAETQYF.